Below, 7 T cell receptor beta chains from the same sample are listed, as sequenced in a study of T cell changes during pregnancy in multiple sclerosis. Libraries were prepared by immunoSEQ multiplex PCR; TCRdb keeps only in-frame clonotypes and omits some of them. This table holds approximately 100,000 clones, roughly nine tenths found once. The material was peripheral blood, obtained after pregnancy. Receptors were obtained from a female donor with multiple sclerosis, enrolled in a pregnancy study.

The CDR3 sequence: CASSLGLAGKQETQYF. The CDR3 nucleotides are TGTGCCAGCAGTCTGGGACTAGCGGGCAAACAAGAGACCCAGTACTTC. The chain carries TRBV13 and TRBJ2-5; TRBD2 matches at 12 bases. Unmatched junction bases numbered 7, after V lost 6 bases and J lost 2 bases. There are 16 residues in the CDR3. CDR1 and CDR2 from the germline V gene are PRHDT and FYEKMQ (reference sequence).

V and J are TRBV18 and TRBJ1-4, with 7 bases matching TRBD1. The CDR3 contains 17 residues. From germline, CDR1 is KGHSH and CDR2 LQKENI. With 0 bases clipped from V and 0 bases from J, the junction kept 4 bases outside the gene matches. The DNA of the CDR3 is TGTGCCAGCTCACCACCTCGGACAGGCGCAACTAATGAAAAACTGTTTTTT. This codes for CASSPPRTGATNEKLFF.

The rearrangement links TRBV5-1 to TRBJ2-6, with D hard to call. The germline CDR1 and CDR2 sequences are SGHRS and YFSETQ. Trimming removed 4 bases at V and 0 bases at J, with 2 bases between. The CDR3 is made up of 13 amino acids. The CDR3 spells CASSHSGANVLTF. CDR3 DNA: TGCGCCAGCAGCCACTCTGGGGCCAACGTCCTGACTTTC.

The rearrangement joins TRBV10-3 to TRBJ2-6; D gene unclear. There are 15 residues in the CDR3. Germline V gene lookup returns CDR1 ENHRY and CDR2 SYGVKD. V shed 4 bases and J shed 0 bases, with 7 bases lying between them. In nucleotides, the CDR3 is TGTGCCATCAGTGGTCAGATCTCTGGGGCCAACGTCCTGACTTTC. This codes for CAISGQISGANVLTF.

In this sample, this clone turned up once. This rearrangement joins TRBV27 to TRBJ1-5; 8 bases map to TRBD1. CDR3 size: 14 residues. V was clipped by 5 bases and J by 7 bases; unmatched bases: 7. Germline lookup yields CDR1 MNHEY and CDR2 SMNVEV (reference sequence). The DNA for the CDR3 is TGTGCCAGCAGTCCAGGACAGGGCAGGCAGCCCCAGCATTTT. Protein: CASSPGQGRQPQHF.

This sequence joins TRBV30 and TRBJ1-4, with 9 nucleotides matching TRBD1. Germline values: CDR1 GTSNPN, CDR2 SVGIG (reference sequence). V lost 4 bases, J lost 7 bases, and 10 bases stayed unmatched. CDR3 length equals 15 residues. CDR3 bases: TGTGCCTGGACCAACAACAGGGGGCAAATTGAAAAACTGTTTTTT. This translates into CAWTNNRGQIEKLFF.

The chain links TRBV2 to TRBJ2-1; 12 bases are a match to TRBD1. V trimming: 7 bases; J trimming: 6 bases; junction bases outside the gene matches: 22. The CDR3 totals 20 residues. Germline assignment: CDR1 SNHLY and CDR2 FYNNEI. The CDR3 reads CASNVPGQGAVFHGPNEQFF. CDR3 bases: TGTGCCAGCAATGTCCCGGGACAGGGGGCGGTTTTTCATGGGCCCAATGAGCAGTTCTTC.